This passage covers 22 T cell receptor beta chains from one sample sequenced in a study of cytomegalovirus exposure and HLA in healthy donors. TCRdb keeps only in-frame clones here, not all; method: immunoSEQ multiplex PCR. The table lists some 150,000 clones, about nine tenths of them singletons. Source material: PBMCs. All receptors come from a woman under 40 in good health and CMV-seropositive.

The chain has TRBV29-1 and TRBJ2-4; 9 bases fit TRBD1. The germline V gene encodes CDR1 SQVTM and CDR2 ANQGSEA. The trim removed 6 bases at V and 1 base at J, leaving 7 bases unmatched. The CDR3 loop spans 15 amino acids. In DNA form, the CDR3 reads TGCAGCGTGAGCACAGGGGGCTCTGCCAAAAACATTCAGTACTTC. Translating it yields CSVSTGGSAKNIQYF.

The V call is TRBV7-9, the J call TRBJ1-1; D perhaps matches TRBD1 (5 bases). CDR3 length equals 13 residues. The germline V gene encodes CDR1 SEHNR and CDR2 FQNEAQ (reference sequence). V lost 2 bases to trimming and J lost 4 bases, with 8 bases between them. CDR3 sequence: CASSLTGSTEAFF. The CDR3 DNA reads as TGTGCCAGCAGCTTAACAGGTTCCACTGAAGCTTTCTTT.

This clone appeared once. This rearrangement joins TRBV4-2 to TRBJ2-3; D unclear. Germline V CDR1 and CDR2: LGHNA, YNFKEQ. The CDR3 runs to 14 residues. V dropped 5 bases and J dropped 2 bases, with 11 bases sitting between them. The CDR3 reads CASSSRLPTDTQYF. The CDR3 bases are TGTGCCAGCAGCTCCCGACTGCCCACAGATACGCAGTATTTT.

This chain joins TRBV7-9 and TRBJ2-1; TRBD1 aligns across 8 bases. The junction had 3 bases not matched to a gene; V was cut back by 3 bases and J by 2 bases. The CDR3 length is 15 residues. From germline, CDR1 is SEHNR and CDR2 FQNEAQ (reference sequence). This CDR3 reads CASSFDRGTYNEQFF. The CDR3 nucleotides are TGTGCCAGCAGCTTCGACAGGGGCACCTACAATGAGCAGTTCTTC. Together with reference TRBV7-9 and TRBJ2-1, the CDR3 gives the full variable domain: DTGVSQNPRHKITKRGQNVTFRCDPISEHNRLYWYRQTLGQGPEFLTYFQNEAQLEKSRLLSDRFSAERPKGSFSTLEIQRTEQGDSAMYLCASSFDRGTYNEQFFGPGTRLTVL.

The chain recombines TRBV28 with TRBJ2-5; D is ambiguous. Germline-derived CDR1 and CDR2 are MDHEN and SYDVKM. V was pared by 8 bases and J by 2 bases, with 9 bases between. This CDR3 has 12 amino acids. CDR3 in DNA: TGTGCCAGCCAAGCGTTTCAAGAGACCCAGTACTTC. It yields the protein CASQAFQETQYF.

The V gene is TRBV5-3, the J gene TRBJ1-1; perhaps TRBD1 as D (5 bases). TRBV5-3 falls under the ORF class, with uncertain function. The length of the CDR3 is 14 residues. CDR3 sequence: CAILGGDGGTEAFF. Here the CDR3 DNA reads TGTGCTATCTTGGGCGGGGACGGGGGCACTGAAGCTTTCTTT.

The V gene is TRBV18, the J gene TRBJ1-4, with a tentative D call TRBD1 (6 bases). Germline V gene data show CDR1 as KGHSH and CDR2 as LQKENI. V shed 4 bases and J shed 1 base, with 13 bases lying between them. The CDR3 spans 16 residues. The CDR3 protein is CASSRQAQLTNEKLFF. Written as DNA, the CDR3 is TGTGCCAGCTCACGACAGGCCCAATTAACTAATGAAAAACTGTTTTTT.

The rearrangement links TRBV4-2 to TRBJ2-1, with D perhaps TRBD2 (5 bases). The V end lost 1 base, the J end lost 4 bases, and 11 bases lay between the germline ends. Germline CDR1 and CDR2: LGHNA and YNFKEQ. This CDR3 region has 15 residues. The CDR3 DNA reads as TGTGCCAGCAGCCAAGGTCCGCTAGCATACAATGAGCAGTTCTTC. Its protein product is CASSQGPLAYNEQFF.

J is TRBJ1-5 and V is TRBV12-1; TRBD1 is the table's D call and was not checked against the DNA. TRBV12-1 is assigned pseudogene status. The CDR3 spans 15 residues. CDR3 protein: CASSFAQFSNQPQHF. The CDR3, as DNA: TGTGCCAGCAGCTTTGCGCAGTTTAGCAATCAGCCCCAGCATTTT.

The genes are TRBV5-6 and TRBJ1-3; tentative D call: TRBD1 (5 bases). The V gene's germline CDR1 is SGHDT and CDR2 YYEEEE. The germline V and J ends were trimmed by 2 bases and 6 bases, with 18 bases remaining between them. This CDR3 has 16 amino acids. CDR3 nucleotides: TGTGCCAGCAGCTTATTCTCCGGGACTCTCAAAAACACCATATATTTT. Its protein product is CASSLFSGTLKNTIYF.

This chain joins TRBV7-2 and TRBJ1-1, with no clear D. CDR3 length equals 12 residues. V was shortened by 5 bases and J by 8 bases, with 12 bases between the two germline ends. The germline gives CDR1 SGHTA, CDR2 FQGNSA. CDR3 coding DNA: TGTGCCAGCAGCACTCCCCCGAACGAAGCTTTCTTT. Protein product: CASSTPPNEAFF.

The rearrangement uses TRBV2 and TRBJ1-1; TRBD1 might be the D (6 bases). Trimming took off 5 bases at V and 1 base at J, with 14 bases between the two ends. The CDR3 runs to 15 residues. CDR1 and CDR2 from the germline V gene are SNHLY and FYNNEI. The CDR3 here is CASSSSRGSNTEAFF. For the CDR3, the DNA is TGTGCCAGCAGTTCGAGCAGGGGCTCGAACACTGAAGCTTTCTTT.

The V gene is TRBV2, the J gene TRBJ1-4, with D possibly matching TRBD1 (5 bases). Deletions cut 2 bases from V and 8 bases from J, with 6 bases between. The CDR3 length is 12 residues. Germline CDR1 SNHLY, CDR2 FYNNEI. CDR3 sequence reads: CASSERGEKLFF. The CDR3 coding sequence is TGTGCCAGCAGTGAAAGGGGAGAAAAACTGTTTTTT. Together with reference TRBV2 and TRBJ1-4, the CDR3 gives the full variable domain: EPEVTQTPSHQVTQMGQEVILRCVPISNHLYFYWYRQILGQKVEFLVSFYNNEISEKSEIFDDQFSVERPDGSNFTLKIRSTKLEDSAMYFCASSERGEKLFFGSGTQLSVL.

The chain joins TRBV2 to TRBJ2-1, with TRBD2 matching over 13 bases. Germline values: CDR1 SNHLY, CDR2 FYNNEI. With 7 bases clipped from V and 9 bases from J, the junction kept 18 bases outside the gene matches. CDR3 length: 18 residues. The CDR3 DNA sequence: TGTGCCAGCAATTATCGCCCTTTGACTAGCGGGGGGAGGGGTGAGCAGTTCTTC. Translation: CASNYRPLTSGGRGEQFF. The variable domain in full, completed from reference TRBV2 and TRBJ2-1, reads EPEVTQTPSHQVTQMGQEVILRCVPISNHLYFYWYRQILGQKVEFLVSFYNNEISEKSEIFDDQFSVERPDGSNFTLKIRSTKLEDSAMYFCASNYRPLTSGGRGEQFFGPGTRLTVL.

V and J are TRBV6-5 and TRBJ1-5; a possible D gene is TRBD1 (6 bases). The ends were cut back, 5 bases at V and 4 bases at J, with 9 bases in the middle. This CDR3 spans 13 amino acids. Germline V gene lookup returns CDR1 MNHEY and CDR2 SVGAGI. The CDR3 here is CASSLQGNQPQHF. The CDR3 nucleotides read TGTGCCAGCAGTCTTCAGGGGAATCAGCCCCAGCATTTT.

The chain uses TRBV5-6 and TRBJ2-7; 9 bases align to TRBD2. The CDR3 totals 15 residues. J was trimmed by 5 bases and V by 2 bases; bases with no gene match: 8. Germline V lookup: CDR1 SGHDT, CDR2 YYEEEE. CDR3 coding DNA: TGTGCCAGCAGCTTAGGGCGGGGGGGCGTTAACGAGCAGTACTTC. Amino acids: CASSLGRGGVNEQYF.

The V call is TRBV10-2, the J call TRBJ2-1; 15 bases are a match to TRBD2. V was clipped by 6 bases and J by 0 bases; unmatched bases: 6. Germline V CDR1 and CDR2: WSHSY, SAAADI. This CDR3 has 18 residues. The CDR3 region has the DNA TGCGCCAGCAGCGGACTAGCGGGAGGGATATACTCCTACAATGAGCAGTTCTTC. It specifies CASSGLAGGIYSYNEQFF.

The chain recombines TRBV6-4 with TRBJ1-1, with 7 nucleotides matching TRBD1. Germline assignment: CDR1 MRHNA and CDR2 SNTAGT. CDR3 length: 16 residues. J gave up 0 bases and V 7 bases, and 11 bases lay outside the gene matches. Here the CDR3 reads CASTPRQGLMNTEAFF. The CDR3 DNA reads TGTGCCAGCACCCCGAGACAGGGCCTTATGAACACTGAAGCTTTCTTT.

V gene TRBV10-1 combines with J gene TRBJ2-1; 8 nucleotides agree with TRBD2. Germline CDR1 reads WNHNN; CDR2 reads SYGVQD (reference sequence). V shed 3 bases, J shed 7 bases, and the junction held 8 bases outside the gene matches. The length of the CDR3 is 15 residues. The CDR3 coding sequence is TGCGCCAGCAGTGATAGAGGCGGGGGGAGGAATGAGCAGTTCTTC. Translating it yields CASSDRGGGRNEQFF.

The J gene is TRBJ2-1, the V gene TRBV2; D perhaps matches TRBD1 (5 bases). The V and J ends lost 6 bases and 3 bases respectively, with 15 bases between them. The CDR3 has 15 residues. Germline loops: CDR1 SNHLY, CDR2 FYNNEI. In DNA form, the CDR3 reads TGTGCCAGCAGAAAAACCAGGGAACGCTACAATGAGCAGTTCTTC. Encoded protein: CASRKTRERYNEQFF.

V and J are TRBV29-1 and TRBJ2-3; 10 nucleotides align to TRBD1. Trimming at V came to 6 bases and at J to 2 bases, leaving 5 bases not matched to a gene. The germline CDR1 and CDR2 sequences are SQVTM and ANQGSEA. The CDR3 has 14 residues. For the CDR3, the DNA is TGCAGCGTGGAGACAGGGGGCGTCACAGATACGCAGTATTTT. It specifies CSVETGGVTDTQYF.

The chain couples TRBV19 to TRBJ1-2, with 8 bases matching TRBD1. The CDR3 extends over 14 amino acids. With V trimmed by 0 bases and J by 7 bases, 4 bases remained unmatched. Germline V lookup: CDR1 LNHDA, CDR2 SQIVND (reference sequence). CDR3 sequence: CASSIEGTGRGYTF. The DNA for the CDR3 is TGTGCCAGTAGTATAGAAGGGACAGGACGTGGCTACACCTTC.